This paragraph reports one T cell receptor beta chain. Its antigen remains unknown. Clones were read by immunoSEQ multiplex PCR, and TCRdb kept only the in-frame ones, dropping some. Among almost 700,000 clones, 90% to 95% were seen once, and the ten largest hold about a quarter. CD45RO negativity and positive selection for CCR7 defined naive CD8 cells, a population that excluded terminally differentiated effector memory CD45RA+ cells. The data stem from a study of shared clonotypes between healthy human individuals. Whole-study results and caveats: Non-shared clonotypes displayed generation probabilities falling below those of clonotypes present in all four donors. In the sorted subsets, rarefaction showed sequencing was incomplete despite large depth. Donor scarcity curtailed the genetic and exposure-history diversity represented herein. For naive CD4 cells, roughly 4.8% of clonotypes were shared across a few donors.

The CDR3 extends over 15 amino acids. Germline V gene data show CDR1 as MNHEY and CDR2 as SMNVEV (reference sequence). J gave up 5 bases and V 4 bases, and 9 bases lay outside the gene matches. The sample consisted of naive CD8+ T cells sorted from blood. The chain carries TRBV27 and TRBJ2-7, with 9 positions matching TRBD1. The receptor was isolated from a man aged 25-45 years in good health. The CDR3 reads CASSYRGRSTNEQYF. CDR3 nucleotides: TGTGCCAGCAGTTACAGGGGGCGGTCTACAAACGAGCAGTACTTC.